This T cell receptor beta chain was captured by sequencing in a study of blood T cell repertoires in COVID-19 (dated by TCRdb to between 2020 and 2021). Regarding the study in general: Samples covering the acute and convalescent phases of COVID-19 were provided by collaborators in the United States, Italy and Spain. Subjects who had been exposed to COVID-19, were actively infected with it, or had recovered from it provided the deeply sampled blood TCRbeta repertoires that made up the dataset. The samples were drawn from the first 160 participants of the ongoing ImmuneRACE study and from 1,254 subjects provided by 6 global collaborators. A freely available public database, intended as a resource for researchers studying the immune response to SARS-CoV-2, is where the repertoires were released. The sample metadata nearly always contained a de-identified subject ID, COVID-19 status, age in years and sex. HLA class I and class II types, where available, came from metadata supplied by the sample provider rather than from assay-based typing. The prospective study material was composed of cDNA or gDNA derived from T cells, B-cell-depleted T cells, or PBMCs. The research as a whole found: Clinical and demographic metadata were provided uncurated, with the amount varying by source and participant.

Participants in the prospective study were aged roughly 18 to 89 years, lived in 20 to 25 United States geographic areas, and enrolled through a virtual design. In the prospective study, cohorts were assigned on the basis of participant-reported clinical history obtained from a screening survey and a study questionnaire. For ImmuneRACE Cohort 3, a participant was defined as recovered based on two consecutive negative NP/OP PCR tests, clearance by a healthcare professional, or resolution of symptoms. Mobile phlebotomists in the prospective study collected whole blood, serum and a nasopharyngeal or oropharyngeal swab from every participant. Participants in the prospective study had the option to provide additional blood draws and questionnaires over a roughly two-month period. Before DNA extraction, blood samples from the prospective study were shipped at room temperature or frozen. TCRbeta CDR3 regions were amplified from genomic DNA using the immunoSEQ Assay, a bias-controlled multiplex PCR. The original methods were these. Nucleated cell counts per sample were estimated from amplification of reference gene primers within the assay. To quantify the absolute abundance of each unique TCRbeta CDR3 rearrangement, sequence reads were collapsed and filtered. Productive Simpson clonality was computed per sample as the square root of Simpson's diversity index over productive rearrangements. TCRdb took this table from immuneACCESS and kept in-frame rearrangements with V and J called. Such tables lack part of the clones; where checked against another copy, unresolved V genes explain under half of the gap, and the rest is unexplained. V and J calls and clone size are copied from that table; D and trimming were computed from the DNA. The sample table lists roughly 340,000 clones, roughly nine tenths of them with a count of one. Approximately 1% of the sample lies in the top ten.

CDR1 and CDR2 (SGHRS, YFSETQ) derive from the germline V gene. V and J are trimmed by 4 bases and 8 bases, and the gene matches miss 4 bases of the junction. From cysteine to phenylalanine, the CDR3 is 14 amino acids long. Just the 42-base CDR3 DNA is kept, in frame starting at base 1. Points on this clone: Its antigen has not been determined. No base quality values were provided; no much bigger clone lies one nucleotide off.

The TCR originated in a man aged 18-30 years who had recovered from COVID-19. Material: PBMCs or T cells enriched from blood (not recorded which). The rearranged segments are TRBV5-1 and TRBJ1-6, with 9 junctional bases fitting TRBD1. The CDR3: CASSGGQGDSPLHF. The nucleotide sequence reads as follows: TGCGCCAGCAGCGGGGGACAGGGTGATTCACCCCTCCACTTT.